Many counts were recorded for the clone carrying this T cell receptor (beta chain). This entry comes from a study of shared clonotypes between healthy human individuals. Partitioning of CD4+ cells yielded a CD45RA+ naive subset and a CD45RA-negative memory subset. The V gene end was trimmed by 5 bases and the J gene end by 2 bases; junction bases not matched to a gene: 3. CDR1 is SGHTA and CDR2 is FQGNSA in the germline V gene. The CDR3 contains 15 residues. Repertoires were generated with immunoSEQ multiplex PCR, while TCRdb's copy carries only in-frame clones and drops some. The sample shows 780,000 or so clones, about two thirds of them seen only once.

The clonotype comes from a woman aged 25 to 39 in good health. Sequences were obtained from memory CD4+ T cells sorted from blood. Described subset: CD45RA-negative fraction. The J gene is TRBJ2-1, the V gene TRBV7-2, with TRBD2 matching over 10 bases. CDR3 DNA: TGTGCCAGCAGCGCTACTAGCGGGACCTACAATGAGCAGTTCTTC. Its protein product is CASSATSGTYNEQFF.